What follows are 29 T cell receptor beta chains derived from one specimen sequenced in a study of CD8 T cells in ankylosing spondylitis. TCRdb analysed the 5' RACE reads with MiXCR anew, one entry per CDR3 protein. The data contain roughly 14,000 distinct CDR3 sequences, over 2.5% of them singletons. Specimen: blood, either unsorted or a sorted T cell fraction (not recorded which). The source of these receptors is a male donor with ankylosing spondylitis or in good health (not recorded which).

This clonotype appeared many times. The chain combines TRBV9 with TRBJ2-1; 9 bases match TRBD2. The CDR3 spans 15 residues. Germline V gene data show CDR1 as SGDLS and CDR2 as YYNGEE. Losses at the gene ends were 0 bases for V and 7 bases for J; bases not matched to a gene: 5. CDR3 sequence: CASSVGGGAGNEQFF. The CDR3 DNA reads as TGTGCCAGCAGCGTAGGCGGGGGGGCCGGGAATGAGCAGTTCTTC.

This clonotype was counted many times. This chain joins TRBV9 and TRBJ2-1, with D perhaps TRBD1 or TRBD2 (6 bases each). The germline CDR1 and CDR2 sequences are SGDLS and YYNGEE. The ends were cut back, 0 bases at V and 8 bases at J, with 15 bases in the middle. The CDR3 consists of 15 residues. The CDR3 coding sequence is TGTGCCAGCAGCGTAGTACAGGGACTTACAGATGAGCAGTTCTTC. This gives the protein CASSVVQGLTDEQFF. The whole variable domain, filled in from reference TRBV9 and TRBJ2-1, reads DSGVTQTPKHLITATGQRVTLRCSPRSGDLSVYWYQQSLDQGLQFLIQYYNGEERAKGNILERFSAQQFPDLHSELNLSSLELGDSALYFCASSVVQGLTDEQFFGPGTRLTVL.

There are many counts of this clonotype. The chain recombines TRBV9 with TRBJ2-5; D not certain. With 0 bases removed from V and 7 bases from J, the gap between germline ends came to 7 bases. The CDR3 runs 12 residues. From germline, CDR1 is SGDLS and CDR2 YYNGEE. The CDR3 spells CASSVGVGTQYF. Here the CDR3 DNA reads TGTGCCAGCAGCGTAGGTGTGGGGACCCAGTACTTC.

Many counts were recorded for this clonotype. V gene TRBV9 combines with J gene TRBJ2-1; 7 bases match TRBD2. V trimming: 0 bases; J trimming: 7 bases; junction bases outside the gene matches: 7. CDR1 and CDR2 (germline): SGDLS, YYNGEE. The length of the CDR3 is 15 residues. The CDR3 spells CASSVDSWGGNEQFF. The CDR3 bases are TGTGCCAGCAGCGTAGATTCTTGGGGGGGTAATGAGCAGTTCTTC.

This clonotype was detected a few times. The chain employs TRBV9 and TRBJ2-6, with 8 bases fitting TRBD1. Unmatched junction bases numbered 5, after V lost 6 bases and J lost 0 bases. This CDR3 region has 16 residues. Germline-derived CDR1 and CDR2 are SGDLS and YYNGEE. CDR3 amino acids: CASTRQGFSGANVLTF. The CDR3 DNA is TGTGCCAGCACCCGACAGGGGTTCTCTGGGGCCAACGTCCTGACTTTC.

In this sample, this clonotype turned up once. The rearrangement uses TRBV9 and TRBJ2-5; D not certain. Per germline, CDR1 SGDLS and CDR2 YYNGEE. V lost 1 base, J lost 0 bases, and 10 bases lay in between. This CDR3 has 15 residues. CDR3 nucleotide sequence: TGTGCCAGCAGCGTAACCGGAAGCTACCAAGAGACCCAGTACTTC. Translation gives CASSVTGSYQETQYF.

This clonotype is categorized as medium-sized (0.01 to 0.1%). The CDR3 protein is CASSTRTSASTGELFF. CDR3 nucleotide sequence: TGTGCCAGCAGCACCAGGACTAGCGCTTCAACCGGGGAGCTGTTTTTT. This chain joins TRBV9 and TRBJ2-2; TRBD2 agrees at 9 bases. In germline, CDR1 is SGDLS, CDR2 YYNGEE. V was clipped by 4 bases and J by 5 bases; unmatched bases: 9. The CDR3 spans 16 residues. The variable domain in full, with the rest retrieved from reference TRBV9 and TRBJ2-2, is DSGVTQTPKHLITATGQRVTLRCSPRSGDLSVYWYQQSLDQGLQFLIQYYNGEERAKGNILERFSAQQFPDLHSELNLSSLELGDSALYFCASSTRTSASTGELFFGEGSRLTVL.

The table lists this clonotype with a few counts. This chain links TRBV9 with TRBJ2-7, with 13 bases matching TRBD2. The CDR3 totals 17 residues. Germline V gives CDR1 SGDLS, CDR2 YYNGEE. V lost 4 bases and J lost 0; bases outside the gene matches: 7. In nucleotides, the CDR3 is TGTGCCAGCAGCCCTTGGACTAGCGGGAGAAGCTCCTACGAGCAGTACTTC. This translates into CASSPWTSGRSSYEQYF.

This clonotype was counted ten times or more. In nucleotides, the CDR3 is TGTGCCAGCAACCCTGAGGGGTTGGAGACCCAGTACTTC. Translated: CASNPEGLETQYF. This chain joins TRBV9 and TRBJ2-5; D assignment may be TRBD1 or TRBD2 (5 bases each). V dropped 6 bases and J dropped 5 bases, with 14 bases sitting between them. There are 13 residues in the CDR3. CDR1 and CDR2 (germline): SGDLS, YYNGEE.

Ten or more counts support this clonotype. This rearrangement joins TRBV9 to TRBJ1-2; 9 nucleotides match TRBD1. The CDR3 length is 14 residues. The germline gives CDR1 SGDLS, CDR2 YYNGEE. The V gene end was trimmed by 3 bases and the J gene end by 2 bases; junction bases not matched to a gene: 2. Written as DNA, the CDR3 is TGTGCCAGCAGCGCCGGGACAGGGAACTATGGCTACACCTTC. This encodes CASSAGTGNYGYTF.

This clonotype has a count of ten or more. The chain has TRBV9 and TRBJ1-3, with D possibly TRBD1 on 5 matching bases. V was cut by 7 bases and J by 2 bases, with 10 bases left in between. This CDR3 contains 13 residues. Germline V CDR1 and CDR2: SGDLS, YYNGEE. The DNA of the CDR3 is TGTGCCAGCCGGGGGAGTGCTGGAAACACCATATATTTT. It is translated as CASRGSAGNTIYF.

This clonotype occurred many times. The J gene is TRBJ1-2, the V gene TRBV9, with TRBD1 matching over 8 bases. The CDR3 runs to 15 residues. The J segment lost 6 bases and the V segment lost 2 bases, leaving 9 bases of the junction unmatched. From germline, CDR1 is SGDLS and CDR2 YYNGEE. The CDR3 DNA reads TGTGCCAGCAGCGTGGGTCGACAGGGGCCGAATGGCTACACCTTC. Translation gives CASSVGRQGPNGYTF.

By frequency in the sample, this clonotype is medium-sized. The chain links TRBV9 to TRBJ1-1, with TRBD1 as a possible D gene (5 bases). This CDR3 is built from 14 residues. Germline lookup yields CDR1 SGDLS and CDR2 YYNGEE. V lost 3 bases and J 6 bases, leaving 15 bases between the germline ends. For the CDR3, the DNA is TGTGCCAGCAGCGCTGGGACGGATTTATCTGAAGCTTTCTTT. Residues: CASSAGTDLSEAFF.

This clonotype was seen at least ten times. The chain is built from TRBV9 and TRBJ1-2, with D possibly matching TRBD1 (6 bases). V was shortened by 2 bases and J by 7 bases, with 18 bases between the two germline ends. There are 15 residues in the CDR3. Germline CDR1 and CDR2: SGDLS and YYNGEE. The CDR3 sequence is CASSVQGQGFGGYTF. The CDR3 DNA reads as TGTGCCAGCAGCGTTCAAGGGCAGGGGTTCGGTGGCTACACCTTC.

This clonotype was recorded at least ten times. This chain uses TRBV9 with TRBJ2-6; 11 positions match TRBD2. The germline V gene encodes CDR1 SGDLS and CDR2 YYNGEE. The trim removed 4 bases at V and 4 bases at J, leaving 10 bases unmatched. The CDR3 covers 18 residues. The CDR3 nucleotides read TGTGCCAGCAGCACCCGGACTAGCGGGCGGACAGGGGCCAACGTCCTGACTTTC. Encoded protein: CASSTRTSGRTGANVLTF.

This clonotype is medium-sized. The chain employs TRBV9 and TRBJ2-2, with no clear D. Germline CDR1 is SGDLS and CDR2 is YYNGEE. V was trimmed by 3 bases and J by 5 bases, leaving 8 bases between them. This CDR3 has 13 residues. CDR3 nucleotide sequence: TGTGCCAGCAGCGCCCTGCGGACCGGGGAGCTGTTTTTT. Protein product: CASSALRTGELFF.

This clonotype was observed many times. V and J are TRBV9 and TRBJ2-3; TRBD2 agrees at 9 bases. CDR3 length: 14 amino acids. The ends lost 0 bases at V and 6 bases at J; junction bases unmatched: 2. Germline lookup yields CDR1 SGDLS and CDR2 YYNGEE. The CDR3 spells CASSVVTSGDTQYF. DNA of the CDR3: TGTGCCAGCAGCGTAGTGACTAGCGGCGATACGCAGTATTTT.

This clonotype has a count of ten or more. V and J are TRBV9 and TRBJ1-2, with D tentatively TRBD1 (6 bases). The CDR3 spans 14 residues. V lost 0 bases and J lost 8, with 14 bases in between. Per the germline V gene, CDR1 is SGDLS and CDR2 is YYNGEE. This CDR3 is CASSVGQGTRGYTF. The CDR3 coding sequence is TGTGCCAGCAGCGTAGGGCAGGGGACGCGCGGCTACACCTTC.

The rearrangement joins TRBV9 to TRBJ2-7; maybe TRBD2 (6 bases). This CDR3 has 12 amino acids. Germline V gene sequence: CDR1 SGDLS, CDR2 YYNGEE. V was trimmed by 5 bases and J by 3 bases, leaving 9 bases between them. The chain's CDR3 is CASSRDFYEQYF. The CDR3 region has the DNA TGTGCCAGCAGTCGGGACTTCTACGAGCAGTACTTC. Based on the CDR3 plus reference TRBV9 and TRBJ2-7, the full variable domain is DSGVTQTPKHLITATGQRVTLRCSPRSGDLSVYWYQQSLDQGLQFLIQYYNGEERAKGNILERFSAQQFPDLHSELNLSSLELGDSALYFCASSRDFYEQYFGPGTRLTVT.

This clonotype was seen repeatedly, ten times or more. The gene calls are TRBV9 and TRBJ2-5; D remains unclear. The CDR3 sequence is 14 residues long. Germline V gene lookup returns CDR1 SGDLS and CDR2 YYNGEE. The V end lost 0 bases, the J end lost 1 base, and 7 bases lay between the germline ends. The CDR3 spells CASSVGRSQETQYF. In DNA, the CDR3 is TGTGCCAGCAGCGTAGGACGGAGCCAAGAGACCCAGTACTTC.

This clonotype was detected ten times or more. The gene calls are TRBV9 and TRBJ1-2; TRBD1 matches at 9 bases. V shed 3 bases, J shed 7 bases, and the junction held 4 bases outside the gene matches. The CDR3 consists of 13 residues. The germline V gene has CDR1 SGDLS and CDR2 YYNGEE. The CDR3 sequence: CASSADRGSGYTF. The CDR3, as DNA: TGTGCCAGCAGCGCCGACAGGGGGTCTGGCTACACCTTC.

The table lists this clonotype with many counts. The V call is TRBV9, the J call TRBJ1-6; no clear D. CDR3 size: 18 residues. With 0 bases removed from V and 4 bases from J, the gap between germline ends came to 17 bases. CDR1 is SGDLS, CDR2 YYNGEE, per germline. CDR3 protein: CASSVATGRQDYNSPLHF. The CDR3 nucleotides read TGTGCCAGCAGCGTAGCTACGGGGAGGCAGGATTATAATTCACCCCTCCACTTT.

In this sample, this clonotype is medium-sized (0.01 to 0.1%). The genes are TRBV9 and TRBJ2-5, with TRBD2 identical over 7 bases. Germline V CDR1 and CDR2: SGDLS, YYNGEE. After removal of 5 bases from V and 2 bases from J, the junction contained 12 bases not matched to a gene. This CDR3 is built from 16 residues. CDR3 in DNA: TGTGCCAGCAGTCCTTCGGGGGGACGTCAGCAAGAGACCCAGTACTTC. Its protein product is CASSPSGGRQQETQYF.

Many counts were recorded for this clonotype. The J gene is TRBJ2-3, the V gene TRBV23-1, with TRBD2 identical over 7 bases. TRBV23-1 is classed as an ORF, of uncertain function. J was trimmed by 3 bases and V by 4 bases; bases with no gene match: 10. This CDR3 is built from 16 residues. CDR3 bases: TGCGCCAGCAGTCCCCGATGGGGGGGGGAAACAGATACGCAGTATTTT. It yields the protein CASSPRWGGETDTQYF.

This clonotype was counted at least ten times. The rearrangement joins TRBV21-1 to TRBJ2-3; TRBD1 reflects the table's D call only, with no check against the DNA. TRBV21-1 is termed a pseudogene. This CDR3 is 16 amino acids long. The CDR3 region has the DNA TGTGCCAGCAGCAAGGGGACAGGTGTAGGATTGGATACGCAGTATTTT. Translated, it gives CASSKGTGVGLDTQYF.

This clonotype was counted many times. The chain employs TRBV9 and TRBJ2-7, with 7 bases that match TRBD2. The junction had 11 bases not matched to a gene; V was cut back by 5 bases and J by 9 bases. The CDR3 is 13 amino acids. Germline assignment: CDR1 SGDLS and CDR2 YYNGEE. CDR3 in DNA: TGTGCCAGCAGTAGACAGACGGGAGGTGGGCAGTACTTC. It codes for CASSRQTGGGQYF.

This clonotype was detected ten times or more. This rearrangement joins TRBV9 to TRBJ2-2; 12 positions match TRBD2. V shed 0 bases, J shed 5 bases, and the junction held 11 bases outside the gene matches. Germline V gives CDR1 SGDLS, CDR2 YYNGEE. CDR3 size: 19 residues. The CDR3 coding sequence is TGTGCCAGCAGCGTAGGGAGGCTAGCGGGGGGGCCTGGAACCGGGGAGCTGTTTTTT. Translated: CASSVGRLAGGPGTGELFF.

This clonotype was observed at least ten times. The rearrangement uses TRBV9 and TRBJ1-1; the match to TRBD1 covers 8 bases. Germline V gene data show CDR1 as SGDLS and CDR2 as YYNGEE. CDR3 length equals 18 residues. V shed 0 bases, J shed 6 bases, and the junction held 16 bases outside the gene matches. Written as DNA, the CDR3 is TGTGCCAGCAGCGTAGTCGAGACAGGGGCCTCGGGGAGCGCTGAAGCTTTCTTT. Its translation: CASSVVETGASGSAEAFF.

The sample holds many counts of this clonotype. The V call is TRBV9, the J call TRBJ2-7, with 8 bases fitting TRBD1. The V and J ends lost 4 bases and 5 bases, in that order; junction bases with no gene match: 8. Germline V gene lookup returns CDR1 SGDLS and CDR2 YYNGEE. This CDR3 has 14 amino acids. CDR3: CASSQRTGSHEQYF. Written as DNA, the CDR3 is TGTGCCAGCAGCCAAAGGACAGGGAGCCACGAGCAGTACTTC.